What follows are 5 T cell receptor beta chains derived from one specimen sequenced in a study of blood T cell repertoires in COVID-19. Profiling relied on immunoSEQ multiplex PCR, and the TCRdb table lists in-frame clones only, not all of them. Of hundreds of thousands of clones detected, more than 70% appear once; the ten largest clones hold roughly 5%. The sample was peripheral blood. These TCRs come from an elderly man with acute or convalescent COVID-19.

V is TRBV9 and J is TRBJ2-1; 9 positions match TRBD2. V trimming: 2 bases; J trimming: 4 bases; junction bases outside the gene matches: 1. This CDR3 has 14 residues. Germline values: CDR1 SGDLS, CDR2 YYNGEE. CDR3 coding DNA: TGTGCCAGCAGCGTCCTAGCGGGATACAATGAGCAGTTCTTC. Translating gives CASSVLAGYNEQFF.

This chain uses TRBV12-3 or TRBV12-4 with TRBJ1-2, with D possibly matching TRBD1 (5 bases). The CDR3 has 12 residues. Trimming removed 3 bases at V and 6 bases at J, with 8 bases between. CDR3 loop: CASSLPGHGYTF. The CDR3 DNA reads TGTGCCAGCAGTTTGCCAGGGCATGGCTACACCTTC.

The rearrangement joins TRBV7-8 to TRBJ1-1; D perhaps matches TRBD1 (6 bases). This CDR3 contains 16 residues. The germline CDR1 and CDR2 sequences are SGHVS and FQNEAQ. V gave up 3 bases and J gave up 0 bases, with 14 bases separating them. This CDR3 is CASSLETGVVNTEAFF. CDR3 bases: TGTGCCAGCAGCTTGGAGACAGGAGTTGTGAACACTGAAGCTTTCTTT.

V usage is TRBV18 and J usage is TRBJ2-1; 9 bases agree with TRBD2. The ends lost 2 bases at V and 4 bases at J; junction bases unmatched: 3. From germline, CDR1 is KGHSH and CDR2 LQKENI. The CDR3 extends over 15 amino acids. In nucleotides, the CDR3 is TGTGCCAGCTCACCAATTCTAGCGGGGTACAATGAGCAGTTCTTC. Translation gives CASSPILAGYNEQFF.

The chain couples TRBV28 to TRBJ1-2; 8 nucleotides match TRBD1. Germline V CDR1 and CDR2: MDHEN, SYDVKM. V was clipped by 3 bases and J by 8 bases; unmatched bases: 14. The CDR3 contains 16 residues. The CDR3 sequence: CASSLGGGQGIEGYTF. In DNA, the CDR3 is TGTGCCAGCAGTTTGGGGGGCGGACAGGGTATTGAGGGCTACACCTTC.